Below, 5 T cell receptor beta chains from the same sample are listed, as sequenced in a study of T cells in Graves' hyperthyroidism and ophthalmopathy. Amplification yielded TCR beta CDR3 regions, with RNA transcripts as the source. The HTBI primer set served for first-round RT-PCR of the TCR CDR3. TCRdb re-analysed the multiplex PCR reads in MiXCR, keeping a single row per CDR3 protein. The table shows about 480,000 distinct CDR3 sequences, with under 15% occurring only once. Sequencing was done on a sample of blood. Every receptor here comes from a woman under 30 with Graves' hyperthyroidism.

This clonotype was counted ten times or more. V usage is TRBV9 and J usage is TRBJ2-1, with TRBD2 matching 14 bases. The CDR3 is made up of 17 amino acids. From germline, CDR1 is SGDLS and CDR2 YYNGEE. Trimming took 3 bases from V and 0 from J; bases not matched to a gene: 2. CDR3 nucleotides: TGTGCCAGCAGCGGAGGGACTAGCGGGAGCTCCTACAATGAGCAGTTCTTC. Translated, it gives CASSGGTSGSSYNEQFF.

This clonotype was seen repeatedly, ten times or more. V gene TRBV12-3 or TRBV12-4 combines with J gene TRBJ2-1, with 9 bases identical to TRBD1. This CDR3 spans 15 amino acids. J lost 9 bases, V lost 6 bases, and 12 bases had no gene match. The CDR3 is CASSPTGGSRGEQFF. The CDR3 nucleotides are TGTGCCAGCAGCCCAACAGGGGGCTCTCGGGGTGAGCAGTTCTTC.

The rearrangement links TRBV25-1 to TRBJ2-2, with D uncertain. V lost 8 bases to trimming and J lost 5 bases, with 9 bases between them. The CDR3 runs 12 residues. From germline, CDR1 is MGHDK and CDR2 SYGVNS. For the CDR3, the DNA is TGTGCCAGCTATAACTCGACCGGGGAGCTGTTTTTT. Amino acids: CASYNSTGELFF.

The chain combines TRBV12-5 with TRBJ1-5; TRBD1 is a possible D gene (6 bases). V lost 0 bases, J lost 2 bases, and 11 bases lay in between. Germline CDR1 LGHNT, CDR2 FRNRAP. CDR3 length: 16 residues. The CDR3 DNA reads TGTGCTAGTGGTTTGGTCTCCGGGGGCGGCAATCAGCCCCAGCATTTT. It translates to CASGLVSGGGNQPQHF.

The table lists this clonotype with many counts. The chain carries TRBV12-3 or TRBV12-4 and TRBJ1-1, with 7 bases identical to TRBD1. With 2 bases clipped from V and 8 bases from J, the junction kept 5 bases outside the gene matches. CDR3 size: 13 residues. CDR3 in DNA: TGTGCCAGCAGTTTATGGGACAGTCGAGAAGCTTTCTTT. Residues: CASSLWDSREAFF.